This T cell receptor (beta chain) originates from a study of shared clonotypes between healthy human individuals. Turning to the study itself: Per donor, CD8 memory used one plate, CD8 naive used two, CD4 memory used three and CD4 naive used three. Points from the study as a whole: Non-shared clonotypes had lower generation probabilities than clonotypes shared by all four sorted-subset donors. Enrolling few donors narrowed the genetic and exposure-history diversity that was represented. The expectation was that sequencing depth would affect clonotype sharing among donors.

Only in-frame clones appear in the TCRdb table, and some are missing; sequencing was by immunoSEQ multiplex PCR. Of roughly 2.5 million clones listed, more than 90% are singletons. For this clone: Its target is unknown.

Germline-derived CDR1 and CDR2 are SGHTA and FQGNSA. The CDR3 is 15 residues long. Trimming left V 1 base short and J 0 bases short, with 7 bases between. Sequencing input: naive CD4+ T cells sorted from blood. Subset given: CD45RA+ positively selected. The chain couples TRBV7-2 to TRBJ1-3; D not certain. The clonotype originates from a man aged 18-30 years in good health. CDR3 protein: CASSLDSGSGNTIYF. In DNA form, the CDR3 reads TGTGCCAGCAGCTTAGACAGCGGCTCTGGAAACACCATATATTTT.